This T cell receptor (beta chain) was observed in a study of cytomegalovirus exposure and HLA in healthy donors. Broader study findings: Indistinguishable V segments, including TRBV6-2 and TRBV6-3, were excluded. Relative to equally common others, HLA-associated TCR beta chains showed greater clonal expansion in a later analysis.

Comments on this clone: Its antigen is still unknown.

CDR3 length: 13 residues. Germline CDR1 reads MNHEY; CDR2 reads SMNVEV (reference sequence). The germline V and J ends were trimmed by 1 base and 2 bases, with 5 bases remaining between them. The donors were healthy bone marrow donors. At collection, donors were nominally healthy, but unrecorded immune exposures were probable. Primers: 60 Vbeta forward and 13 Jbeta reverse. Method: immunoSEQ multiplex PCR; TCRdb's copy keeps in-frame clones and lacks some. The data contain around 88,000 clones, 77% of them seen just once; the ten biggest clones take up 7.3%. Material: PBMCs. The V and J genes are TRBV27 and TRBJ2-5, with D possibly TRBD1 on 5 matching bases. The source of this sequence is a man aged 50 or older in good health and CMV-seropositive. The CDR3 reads CASSLYRQETQYF. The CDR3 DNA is TGTGCCAGCAGTTTATACAGGCAAGAGACCCAGTACTTC.